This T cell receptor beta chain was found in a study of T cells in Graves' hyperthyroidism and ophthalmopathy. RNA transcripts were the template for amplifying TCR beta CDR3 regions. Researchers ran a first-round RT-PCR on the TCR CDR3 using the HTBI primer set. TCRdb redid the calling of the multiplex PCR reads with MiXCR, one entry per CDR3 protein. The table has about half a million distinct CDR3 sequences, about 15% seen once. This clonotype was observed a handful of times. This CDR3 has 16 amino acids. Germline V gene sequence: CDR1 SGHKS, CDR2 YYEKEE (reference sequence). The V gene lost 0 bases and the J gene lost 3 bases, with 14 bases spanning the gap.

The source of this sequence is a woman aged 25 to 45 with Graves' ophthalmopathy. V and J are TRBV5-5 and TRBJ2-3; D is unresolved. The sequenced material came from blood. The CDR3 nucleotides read TGTGCCAGCAGCTTGGGAAGTTGGGCCGTTACAGATACGCAGTATTTT. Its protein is CASSLGSWAVTDTQYF.